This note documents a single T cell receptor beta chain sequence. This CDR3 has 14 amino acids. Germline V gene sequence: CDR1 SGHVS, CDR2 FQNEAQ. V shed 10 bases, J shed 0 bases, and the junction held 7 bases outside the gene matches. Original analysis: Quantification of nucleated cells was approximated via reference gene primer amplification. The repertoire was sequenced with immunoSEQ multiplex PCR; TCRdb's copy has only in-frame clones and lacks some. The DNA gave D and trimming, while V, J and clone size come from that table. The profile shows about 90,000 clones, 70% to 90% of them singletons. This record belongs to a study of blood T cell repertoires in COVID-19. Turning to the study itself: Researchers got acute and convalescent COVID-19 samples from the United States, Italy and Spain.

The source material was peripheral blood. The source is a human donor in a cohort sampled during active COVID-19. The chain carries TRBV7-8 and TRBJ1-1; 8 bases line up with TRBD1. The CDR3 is CATQGQVVNTEAFF. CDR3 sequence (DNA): TGTGCCACCCAGGGACAGGTCGTGAACACTGAAGCTTTCTTT.